Detailed here is one TCR beta chain. Antigen: not known. Clones were read by immunoSEQ multiplex PCR, and TCRdb kept only the in-frame ones, dropping some. Among tens of thousands of clones listed, about 83% were seen once. This entry is derived from a study of radiotherapy plus CTLA-4 blockade in lung cancer. Findings of the study overall: Clones derived from tumor TCRs expanded in blood after radiotherapy plus ipilimumab.

The study gave focal radiation plus ipilimumab CTLA-4 blockade to patients with chemo-refractory metastatic non-small-cell lung cancer. The V end was cut by 6 bases, the J end by 4 bases, with 19 bases between. Germline-derived CDR1 and CDR2 are MDHEN and SYDVKM. The CDR3 sequence is 16 residues long. This sequence originates from a human donor with non-small cell lung cancer whose response to radiotherapy plus ipilimumab could not be evaluated. This chain connects TRBV28 to TRBJ1-5, with D possibly being TRBD1 (6 bases). Sequencing was performed on peripheral blood, taken from a patient treated with radiotherapy plus ipilimumab. DNA of the CDR3: TGTGCCAGCAGGGGTAGTAAAAACAGGGTAAATCAGCCCCAGCATTTT. As protein: CASRGSKNRVNQPQHF.